The present T cell receptor (beta chain) was sequenced within a study of cytotoxic CD8 clonotypes in ibrutinib-treated CLL. Method: immunoSEQ multiplex PCR; TCRdb's copy keeps in-frame clones and lacks some. The repertoire has about 76,000 clones, 70% to 90% of them found once; the top ten carry over 5%. This CDR3 has 12 amino acids. Germline CDR1 SEHNR, CDR2 FQNEAQ (reference sequence). V was pared by 5 bases and J by 5 bases, with 3 bases of the junction left unmatched. This chain links TRBV7-9 with TRBJ2-7, with 7 bases that match TRBD2. The receptor was isolated from a human donor with chronic lymphocytic leukemia. The input for sequencing was PBMCs, taken before ibrutinib treatment. This chain's CDR3 is CASSPSGNEQYF. CDR3 DNA: TGTGCCAGCAGCCCCAGCGGGAACGAGCAGTACTTC.